This TCR beta chain emerged from a study of cytotoxic CD8 clonotypes in ibrutinib-treated CLL. As regards this clone: Antigen unknown.

This table comes from immunoSEQ multiplex PCR, and its TCRdb copy is limited to in-frame clones, with some not included. The sample holds some 140,000 clones, approximately 90% seen once. General study findings and limits: With treatment, public clonotypes, which were uncommon, either contracted or remained stable.

Sample: PBMCs, taken after 12 months of ibrutinib treatment. The TCR was taken from a human donor with chronic lymphocytic leukemia.

The chain's CDR3 is CASSGGTSGTSVFF. In DNA form, the CDR3 reads TGTGCCAGCAGCGGAGGGACTAGCGGGACGTCCGTGTTCTTC. The chain employs TRBV9 and TRBJ2-1; 13 nucleotides align to TRBD2. The CDR3 runs to 14 residues. Per the germline V gene, CDR1 is SGDLS and CDR2 is YYNGEE. The junction had 9 bases not matched to a gene; V was cut back by 3 bases and J by 15 bases.